The 24 T cell receptor beta chains listed next were all sequenced from one sample in a study of T-cell memory formation after mild COVID-19. TCRdb analysed the 5' RACE reads with MiXCR anew, one entry per CDR3 protein. The sample has 550,000 to 700,000 distinct CDR3 sequences, about a sixth seen once. Sequenced material: PBMCs or a T cell subset sorted from them (not recorded which). The receptors were sampled from an adult woman who had mild COVID-19 (a few samples of this study predate the infection). Cell type and time point are not known.

The chain links TRBV5-6 to TRBJ1-1; 8 bases are a match to TRBD1. With V trimmed by 1 base and J by 6 bases, 8 bases remained unmatched. Germline V CDR1 and CDR2: SGHDT, YYEEEE. The CDR3 loop spans 15 amino acids. CDR3: CASSLQGARRAEAFF. The CDR3 nucleotides are TGTGCCAGCAGCTTGCAGGGGGCCCGGAGGGCTGAAGCTTTCTTT. The variable domain in full, completed from reference TRBV5-6 and TRBJ1-1, reads DAGVTQSPTHLIKTRGQQVTLRCSPKSGHDTVSWYQQALGQGPQFIFQYYEEEERQRGNFPDRFSGHQFPNYSSELNVNALLLGDSALYLCASSLQGARRAEAFFGQGTRLTVV.

In its sample, this clonotype was seen a few times. This rearrangement joins TRBV5-1 to TRBJ1-1, with 7 bases lining up with TRBD1. Per germline, CDR1 SGHRS and CDR2 YFSETQ. CDR3 length equals 16 residues. V lost 2 bases to trimming and J lost 0 bases; unmatched junction nucleotides: 7. The chain's CDR3 is CASSFSQGGMNTEAFF. The CDR3 DNA reads as TGCGCCAGCAGCTTTTCCCAGGGGGGGATGAACACTGAAGCTTTCTTT. Variable domain in full (rest from reference TRBV5-1 and TRBJ1-1): KAGVTQTPRYLIKTRGQQVTLSCSPISGHRSVSWYQQTPGQGLQFLFEYFSETQRNKGNFPGRFSGRQFSNSRSEMNVSTLELGDSALYLCASSFSQGGMNTEAFFGQGTRLTVV.

V gene TRBV9 combines with J gene TRBJ2-1; the match to TRBD2 covers 12 bases. This CDR3 is 14 amino acids long. J lost 10 bases, V lost 0 bases, and 2 bases had no gene match. Per germline, CDR1 SGDLS and CDR2 YYNGEE. The CDR3 region has the DNA TGTGCCAGCAGCGTAGCTAGCGGGGGGGCCGAGCAGTTCTTC. It translates to CASSVASGGAEQFF.

This clonotype was seen repeatedly, ten times or more. The chain joins TRBV10-3 to TRBJ2-1; D unclear. CDR1 and CDR2 from the germline V gene are ENHRY and SYGVKD. V lost 3 bases to trimming and J lost 0 bases, with 9 bases between them. The CDR3 spans 15 residues. The CDR3 DNA sequence: TGTGCCATCAGTGATGGGCAACGCTCCTACAATGAGCAGTTCTTC. This codes for CAISDGQRSYNEQFF.

This clonotype was counted at least ten times. This sequence joins TRBV7-2 and TRBJ2-5; D unresolved. The V end was cut by 5 bases, the J end by 5 bases, with 12 bases between. CDR1 and CDR2 (germline): SGHTA, FQGNSA. CDR3 length: 13 amino acids. CDR3 DNA sequence: TGTGCCAGCAGCCCGGTCTCCGGGGAGACCCAGTACTTC. Translated: CASSPVSGETQYF.

This clonotype came up many times. This chain uses TRBV7-9 with TRBJ2-1, with 13 nucleotides matching TRBD2. The length of the CDR3 is 15 residues. V trimming: 5 bases; J trimming: 6 bases; junction bases outside the gene matches: 4. Per germline, CDR1 SEHNR and CDR2 FQNEAQ (reference sequence). The CDR3 DNA sequence: TGTGCCAGCAGCCTGACTAGCGGGGGGCCCAATGAGCAGTTCTTC. Protein: CASSLTSGGPNEQFF.

This clonotype showed up just a few times. V gene TRBV20-1 combines with J gene TRBJ1-4; 9 bases map to TRBD1. Germline V gives CDR1 DFQATT, CDR2 SNEGSKA (reference sequence). Unmatched junction bases numbered 7, after V lost 6 bases and J lost 8 bases. CDR3 length: 13 amino acids. DNA of the CDR3: TGCAGTGCGCATCCGGGGACAGGGGAAAAACTGTTTTTT. This sequence encodes CSAHPGTGEKLFF.

This clonotype was found many times. The chain carries TRBV9 and TRBJ1-6; 8 positions match TRBD1. Germline trimming cut 4 bases from V and 5 bases from J; bases unmatched to any gene: 5. The CDR3 loop spans 15 amino acids. Per germline, CDR1 SGDLS and CDR2 YYNGEE. The CDR3: CASSPRTGHNSPLHF. The CDR3 DNA is TGTGCCAGCAGCCCTAGGACAGGGCATAATTCACCCCTCCACTTT.

The chain carries TRBV6-5 and TRBJ1-2, with D tentatively TRBD1 (6 bases). V lost 7 bases and J lost 6, with 18 bases in between. Germline-derived CDR1 and CDR2 are MNHEY and SVGAGI. CDR3 length: 14 amino acids. CDR3 in DNA: TGTGCCAGCACCGAGAGCCAGGGGATCCATGGCTACACCTTC. Its translation: CASTESQGIHGYTF.

The V and J genes are TRBV5-1 and TRBJ1-5; no clear D. Germline values: CDR1 SGHRS, CDR2 YFSETQ. V was pared by 2 bases and J by 3 bases, with 9 bases between. This CDR3 contains 14 residues. DNA of the CDR3: TGCGCCAGCAGCTTTGACGGACTCAATCAGCCCCAGCATTTT. Translated, it gives CASSFDGLNQPQHF.

This clonotype was counted between two and nine times. This sequence joins TRBV28 and TRBJ1-2; TRBD1 is a possible D gene (5 bases). Deletions cut 5 bases from V and 4 bases from J, with 17 bases between. This CDR3 spans 15 amino acids. The V gene's germline CDR1 is MDHEN and CDR2 SYDVKM. CDR3 protein: CASSPGGGSLYGYTF. The CDR3 DNA is TGTGCCAGCAGTCCTGGGGGGGGATCTCTCTATGGCTACACCTTC.

The chain carries TRBV5-5 and TRBJ2-1, with 8 bases lining up with TRBD2. Per the germline V gene, CDR1 is SGHKS and CDR2 is YYEKEE (reference sequence). Germline trimming cut 4 bases from V and 9 bases from J; bases unmatched to any gene: 9. This CDR3 has 14 residues. In DNA, the CDR3 is TGTGCCAGCAGCCCCCGGACTAGCTCGAGTGAGCAGTTCTTC. Protein product: CASSPRTSSSEQFF.

This clonotype turned up a few times. The chain uses TRBV7-9 and TRBJ2-7; TRBD1 matches 9 bases. V lost 5 bases to trimming and J lost 3 bases; unmatched junction nucleotides: 11. The CDR3 runs 16 residues. Germline-derived CDR1 and CDR2 are SEHNR and FQNEAQ (reference sequence). CDR3 bases: TGTGCCAGCAGCCAGAAGGCTGGGACAGGGAGCTACGAGCAGTACTTC. Translated, it gives CASSQKAGTGSYEQYF.

There are many counts of this clonotype. The J gene is TRBJ2-1, the V gene TRBV6-2 or TRBV6-3; 8 positions match TRBD2. The CDR3 length is 15 residues. Trimming cost V 5 bases and J 2 bases; bases outside gene matches: 5. Germline CDR1 is MNHEY and CDR2 is SVGEGT. Here the CDR3 reads CASSKTSGTYNEQFF. CDR3 in DNA: TGTGCCAGCAGTAAAACTAGCGGAACCTACAATGAGCAGTTCTTC.

The V call is TRBV3-1, the J call TRBJ2-2; D might be TRBD2 (5 bases). The germline V and J ends were trimmed by 5 bases and 8 bases, with 12 bases remaining between them. Germline assignment: CDR1 LGHDT and CDR2 YNNKEL (reference sequence). CDR3 length: 13 residues. CDR3 protein: CASSGEPIGELFF. CDR3 coding DNA: TGTGCCAGCAGCGGGGAGCCAATAGGGGAGCTGTTTTTT.

The chain uses TRBV4-1 and TRBJ2-5; possibly TRBD1 for D (6 bases). Between the trimmed V and J ends, which lost 0 bases and 5 bases, there was a span of 16 bases. This CDR3 is built from 16 residues. Per germline, CDR1 MGHRA and CDR2 YSYEKL. The CDR3 DNA reads TGCGCCAGCAGCCAAGATATCAACAGGGCGGTGGAGACCCAGTACTTC. This gives the protein CASSQDINRAVETQYF.

This clonotype was seen a handful of times. The chain has TRBV7-2 and TRBJ2-1; the D is unclear. V was trimmed by 3 bases and J by 5 bases, leaving 20 bases between them. This CDR3 has 17 residues. Germline-derived CDR1 and CDR2 are SGHTA and FQGNSA. The CDR3 nucleotides are TGTGCCAGCAGCTTTCCGGGCTATTTGGGCAGAAACAATGAGCAGTTCTTC. Translation: CASSFPGYLGRNNEQFF.

The CDR3 protein is CASSLLRGEGYEQYF. The DNA for the CDR3 is TGTGCCAGCAGTCTACTTAGAGGAGAGGGGTACGAGCAGTACTTC. The V call is TRBV7-8, the J call TRBJ2-7; the D gene could be TRBD1 or TRBD2 (5 bases each). The CDR3 covers 15 residues. Germline V gives CDR1 SGHVS, CDR2 FQNEAQ. V lost 6 bases, J lost 4 bases, and 19 bases lay in between.

The rearrangement links TRBV9 to TRBJ2-2; D is ambiguous. Trimming pared 2 bases from V and 2 bases from J, leaving 7 bases between. Germline CDR1 reads SGDLS; CDR2 reads YYNGEE. The CDR3 spans 14 residues. CDR3 loop: CASSVQINTGELFF. Here the CDR3 DNA reads TGTGCCAGCAGCGTCCAGATAAACACCGGGGAGCTGTTTTTT.

The chain couples TRBV20-1 to TRBJ1-1, with TRBD1 as a possible D gene (6 bases). V was pared by 3 bases and J by 10 bases, with 24 bases between. There are 15 residues in the CDR3. Germline CDR1 and CDR2: DFQATT and SNEGSKA (reference sequence). The CDR3 nucleotides read TGCAGTGCTAGTACCAGGCGGCAGGGGCAGGCGGGAGCTTTCTTT. This gives the protein CSASTRRQGQAGAFF.

In this sample, this clonotype turned up a few times. This chain uses TRBV27 with TRBJ2-5; unclear D gene. Germline-derived CDR1 and CDR2 are MNHEY and SMNVEV (reference sequence). CDR3 length equals 15 residues. The V and J ends lost 6 bases and 5 bases respectively, with 19 bases between them. The CDR3 loop reads CASSADGFSRETQYF. The CDR3 DNA reads as TGTGCCAGCAGCGCCGATGGATTTTCGCGGGAGACCCAGTACTTC.

This clonotype was found a few times. V and J are TRBV14 and TRBJ2-1; D gene uncertain. V shed 0 bases and J shed 9 bases, with 12 bases lying between them. In germline, CDR1 is SGHDN, CDR2 FVKESK. This CDR3 comprises 14 residues. The CDR3 sequence: CASSQDNLVSEQFF. The CDR3 bases are TGTGCCAGCAGCCAAGATAATTTGGTCAGTGAGCAGTTCTTC.

This rearrangement joins TRBV13 to TRBJ2-7, with no clear D. CDR1 PRHDT and CDR2 FYEKMQ come from the germline V gene (reference sequence). With 2 bases removed from V and 6 bases from J, the gap between germline ends came to 14 bases. The CDR3 has 14 amino acids. The CDR3 here is CASSLRRLAPEQYF. CDR3 DNA: TGTGCCAGCAGCTTAAGGCGGTTGGCGCCCGAGCAGTACTTC.

In its sample, this clonotype was seen many times. The J gene is TRBJ1-1, the V gene TRBV20-1, with 7 bases that match TRBD1. CDR3 length equals 11 residues. Germline V CDR1 and CDR2: DFQATT, SNEGSKA (reference sequence). Trimming at V came to 3 bases and at J to 9 bases, leaving 4 bases not matched to a gene. The CDR3 bases are TGCAGTGCTAGCCAGGACAGGAAAGCTTTCTTT. As protein: CSASQDRKAFF.